This entry concerns a single T cell receptor (beta chain). Germline V CDR1 and CDR2: MNHEY, SMNVEV (reference sequence). This CDR3 is 15 amino acids long. J lost 6 bases, V lost 6 bases, and 7 bases had no gene match. Sequencing was performed with immunoSEQ multiplex PCR; in TCRdb, only in-frame clones are kept and a portion is missing. The sample contains approximately 320,000 clones, 67% of which appear only once. The data stem from a study of cytotoxic CD8 clonotypes in ibrutinib-treated CLL. The chain recombines TRBV27 with TRBJ2-1; 11 bases match TRBD2. Sequenced material: PBMCs, taken after 36 months of ibrutinib treatment. The TCR originated in a human donor with chronic lymphocytic leukemia. CDR3 DNA sequence: TGTGCCAGCAGCCCAGGACTAGCGGGTTTCAATGAGCAGTTCTTC. Translating it yields CASSPGLAGFNEQFF.